These T cell receptor beta chains were read from a single sample in a study of T cell responses to AZD1222 COVID-19 vaccine. The table came from immunoSEQ multiplex PCR; TCRdb's copy has only in-frame clones and leaves some out. The table has roughly 120,000 clones, more than 85% seen once; the top ten hold 7.5%. Sequenced here: peripheral blood, sampled on day 0 of AZD1222 vaccination. The source of these receptors is an adult in good health. The CDR3 runs from the conserved cysteine through the conserved F or W. A D gene is named only where the DNA matches it firmly. Clone size is not always given. Where it is, it says once, few, many or a class for expanded clones.

TGTGCCATCTGCACAAAGGCCCTCCACTTT	CAICTKALHF	NA	NA	TRBV27	TRBJ1-6
TGTGCCAGCAGCACCCGACAGGGTAGCACTGAAGCTTTCTTT	CASSTRQGSTEAFF	NA	TRBD1	TRBV28	TRBJ1-1
TGTGCCAGCAAACCACAGGGGGCCCGGGGAAACACCATATATTTT	CASKPQGARGNTIYF	NA	TRBD1	TRBV2	TRBJ1-3
TGTGCCAGCCGGGACGGCGGCTCTGGGGCCAACGTCCTGACTTTC	CASRDGGSGANVLTF	NA	NA	TRBV6-5	TRBJ2-6
TGTGCCAGCAGCCAACAGGGGGCCCAAGAGACCCAGTACTTC	CASSQQGAQETQYF	once	TRBD1	TRBV5-4	TRBJ2-5
TGTGCCAGCAGCTTAGTGCAGCGGCGGGGGGAGACCCAGTACTTC	CASSLVQRRGETQYF	NA	TRBD2	TRBV7-8	TRBJ2-5
TGTGCCGCCGAGCTGGGGGGCAACTTGAACACTGAAGCTTTCTTT	CAAELGGNLNTEAFF	NA	NA	TRBV7-9	TRBJ1-1
TGTGCCAGCAGTTTCTCCCACGCAGATACGCAGTATTTT	CASSFSHADTQYF	once	NA	TRBV28	TRBJ2-3
TGTGCCAGCAGCATCAGGTCAGAGAACCAGTACTTC	CASSIRSENQYF	NA	NA	TRBV21-1	TRBJ2-7
TGTGCCAGCCAAATCGGACAGGGTTCAAACATTCAGTACTTC	CASQIGQGSNIQYF	NA	TRBD1	TRBV25-1	TRBJ2-4
TGTGCCTGGAGTTATGGACAGGGGGCATGGACTGAAGCTTTCTTT	CAWSYGQGAWTEAFF	NA	TRBD1	TRBV30	TRBJ1-1
TGTGCCAGCAGTTACTCGAGAGGGTTCGGCGAGCAGTACTTC	CASSYSRGFGEQYF	NA	NA	TRBV6-5	TRBJ2-7
TGTGCCAGCAGAAACACAGATACGCAGTATTTT	CASRNTDTQYF	NA	NA	TRBV12-3/TRBV12-4	TRBJ2-3
TGTGCCAGCAAAGACCCAACAGCCGAAAAACTGTTTTTT	CASKDPTAEKLFF	few	NA	TRBV28	TRBJ1-4
TGTGCCAGCCGAACAGTAAACTACGAGCAGTACTTC	CASRTVNYEQYF	NA	NA	TRBV6-5	TRBJ2-7
TGTGCCAGCAGCCAAGATGGAACGACCCAAGAGACCCAGTACTTC	CASSQDGTTQETQYF	NA	NA	TRBV4-2	TRBJ2-5
TGTGCCAGCAGCGTGGTGCCGGGCCAGGTGTACTTC	CASSVVPGQVYF	NA	NA	TRBV9	TRBJ2-4